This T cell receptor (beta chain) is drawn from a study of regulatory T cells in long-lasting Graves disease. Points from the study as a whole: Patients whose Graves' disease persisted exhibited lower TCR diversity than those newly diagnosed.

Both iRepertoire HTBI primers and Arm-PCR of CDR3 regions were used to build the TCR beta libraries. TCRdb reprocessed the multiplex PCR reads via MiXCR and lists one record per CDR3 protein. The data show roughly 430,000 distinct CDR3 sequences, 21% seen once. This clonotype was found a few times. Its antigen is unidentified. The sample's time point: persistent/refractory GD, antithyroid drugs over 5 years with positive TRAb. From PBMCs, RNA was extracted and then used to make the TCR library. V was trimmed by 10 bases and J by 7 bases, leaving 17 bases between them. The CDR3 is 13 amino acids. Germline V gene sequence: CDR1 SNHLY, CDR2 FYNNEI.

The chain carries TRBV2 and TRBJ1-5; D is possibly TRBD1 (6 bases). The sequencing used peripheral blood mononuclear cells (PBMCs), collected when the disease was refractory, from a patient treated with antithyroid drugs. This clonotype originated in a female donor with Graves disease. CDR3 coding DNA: TGTGCCACCCTGGGGGGCATCGGCCAGCCCCAGCATTTT. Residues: CATLGGIGQPQHF.